The rows below give T cell receptor beta chains drawn from one sample of a study of T cells after yellow fever vaccination. TCRdb reprocessed the 5' RACE reads with MiXCR, giving one entry per CDR3 protein. The sample comprises a few hundred thousand distinct CDR3 sequences, 7.5% to 9% of which are singletons, and approximately 3.3% rests with the top ten. This material consisted of CD4+ T cells sorted from PBMCs, taken 5 days after the yellow fever booster vaccination. The source of these receptors is a man aged 18-30 years who received the YFV17D yellow fever vaccine. Both conserved end residues are part of each CDR3. The order of the fields is V gene, clone size, D gene, J gene, CDR3 DNA, CDR3 protein. A D gene is named only where the DNA matches it firmly. Not every row has a clone size; where given, it reads once, few, many or a size class.

>TRBV19|many|TRBD1|TRBJ1-6
TGTGCCAGTAGTTTGACCGGGACAGGGGATTCACCCCTCCACTTT
CASSLTGTGDSPLHF
>TRBV18|-|-|TRBJ2-1
TGTGCCAGCTCACCACCGAAGGCAGTGTCGATCAATGAGCAGTTCTTC
CASSPPKAVSINEQFF
>TRBV6-6|few|TRBD1|TRBJ2-3
TGTGCCAGCAGTTACTCCACAGGGGCAGATACGCAGTATTTT
CASSYSTGADTQYF
>TRBV29-1|few|-|TRBJ1-4
TGCAGCGTTGCTATGGGGGTAACTAATGAAAAACTGTTTTTT
CSVAMGVTNEKLFF
>TRBV5-6|-|-|TRBJ1-1
TGTGCCAGCAGCTTTCAGGGCTGGGGATGGGCTGAAGCTTTCTTT
CASSFQGWGWAEAFF
>TRBV9|few|-|TRBJ1-6
TGTGCCAGCAGCGTAGCGGTAGGGAGGTCCTATAATTCACCCCTCCACTTT
CASSVAVGRSYNSPLHF
>TRBV20-1|-|-|TRBJ1-2
TGCAGTGCTAGGGCCGGAACCGTGTTTGGCTACACCTTC
CSARAGTVFGYTF
>TRBV7-2|few|-|TRBJ2-3
TGTGCCAGCCAGTCCCAATCAAAGGGAGATACGCAGTATTTT
CASQSQSKGDTQYF
>TRBV4-2|few|TRBD1|TRBJ2-5
TGTGCCAGCAGCCAGGCCGACAGGGTTCGGGAGACCCAGTACTTC
CASSQADRVRETQYF
>TRBV6-2/TRBV6-3|few|-|TRBJ2-1
TGTGCCAGCAGTCGGACTCCCATCTCCTACAATGAGCAGTTCTTC
CASSRTPISYNEQFF
>TRBV6-2/TRBV6-3|-|TRBD2|TRBJ2-1
TGTGCCAGCAGTTACTCGGCGTATGGTGGTCCTAGCGGGGCGTCCTACAATGAGCAGTTCTTC
CASSYSAYGGPSGASYNEQFF
>TRBV6-5|-|TRBD1|TRBJ1-5
TGTGCCACCAGGGGGCCCAATCAGCCCCAGCATTTT
CATRGPNQPQHF
>TRBV21-1|-|-|TRBJ1-1
TGTGCCAGCAGGGGGGATAGGGCGGATACTGAAGCTTTCTTT
CASRGDRADTEAFF
>TRBV27|few|-|TRBJ2-5
TGTGCCAGCAGCCCAGCAGGGGCGGTGGAGACCCAGTACTTC
CASSPAGAVETQYF
>TRBV7-9|few|TRBD2|TRBJ2-7
TGTGCCAGCAGCTTAGACGCGGGGGGATACGAGCAGTACTTC
CASSLDAGGYEQYF
>TRBV20-1|-|-|TRBJ1-3
TGCAGTGCCCATACGGGGGCTGGAAACACCATATATTTT
CSAHTGAGNTIYF
>TRBV12-3/TRBV12-4|many|TRBD2|TRBJ2-1
TGTGCCAGCAGCTCTAGGAAGCGGGGGGGGTACAATGAGCAGTTCTTC
CASSSRKRGGYNEQFF
>TRBV23-1|few|-|TRBJ2-1
TGCGCCAGCAGTCAATCTTGGATAGAACAGTTCTTC
CASSQSWIEQFF
>TRBV20-1|few|TRBD1|TRBJ1-5
TGCAGTGCCACAAATACGGGACAGGGCGGGCAGCCCCAGCATTTT
CSATNTGQGGQPQHF
>TRBV4-3|many|TRBD1|TRBJ1-3
TGCGCCAGCAGCCAAGACAGGGGGCCTGGAAACACCATATATTTT
CASSQDRGPGNTIYF
>TRBV12-3/TRBV12-4|many|TRBD1|TRBJ1-1
TGTGCCAGCAGTTTAGGGGACAGGGTGAGAAACACTGAAGCTTTCTTT
CASSLGDRVRNTEAFF
>TRBV2|-|TRBD1|TRBJ1-1
TGTGCCAGCGACTTCGACAGGGCCACTGAAGCTTTCTTT
CASDFDRATEAFF
>TRBV12-3/TRBV12-4|-|-|TRBJ1-1
TGTGCCAGCAGCCCGAGTAGTTTTAGAACTGAAGCTTTCTTT
CASSPSSFRTEAFF
>TRBV5-1|-|-|TRBJ1-1
TGCGCCAGCAGAGCCTCAGGGCGCATGAACACTGAAGCTTTCTTT
CASRASGRMNTEAFF
>TRBV20-1|few|-|TRBJ2-3
TGCAGTGCTGACTATGGAGGAGGGGATACGCAGTATTTT
CSADYGGGDTQYF
>TRBV27|-|-|TRBJ1-1
TGTGCCAGCAGTCCAGTCGGGGTGGTGAACACTGAAGCTTTCTTT
CASSPVGVVNTEAFF
>TRBV13|-|TRBD1|TRBJ1-6
TGTGCCAGCAGTGGAAGTCCCGGGACAGGGTTCCCCCTCCACTTT
CASSGSPGTGFPLHF
>TRBV18|-|-|TRBJ2-1
TGTGCCAGCTCACCTAATCTCCAGGGAGCAGTGTGGAATGAGCAGTTCTTC
CASSPNLQGAVWNEQFF
>TRBV5-1|-|-|TRBJ1-6
TGCGCCAGCAGCTTGACCCCAGGGTCGTATAATTCACCCCTCCACTTT
CASSLTPGSYNSPLHF
>TRBV6-6|-|TRBD2|TRBJ2-3
TGTGCCAGCAGGAAGCACAGCCCGGGACTAGCGGGGGCATCAGGCACAGATACGCAGTATTTT
CASRKHSPGLAGASGTDTQYF
>TRBV27|-|-|TRBJ1-1
TGTGCCAGCAGACTCCAGGGATTCACTGAAGCTTTCTTT
CASRLQGFTEAFF
>TRBV20-1|-|TRBD2|TRBJ2-3
TGCAGTGCAGGGGCGGGACTAGCGGGGGGGCCGACAGATACGCAGTATTTT
CSAGAGLAGGPTDTQYF
>TRBV5-6|few|-|TRBJ2-5
TGTGCCAGCAGCTTGAGGGGGACGGGCCGAGGGGAAGAGACCCAGTACTTC
CASSLRGTGRGEETQYF
>TRBV7-3|many|TRBD1|TRBJ2-5
TGTGCCAGCGCAGCGGACAGGGGGCTTGGGAAGACCCAGTACTTC
CASAADRGLGKTQYF
>TRBV25-1|many|TRBD1|TRBJ2-5
TGTGCCAGCAGTGTTGGAGGCGGGACAGGAGGAGAGACCCAGTACTTC
CASSVGGGTGGETQYF
>TRBV5-1|few|TRBD2|TRBJ2-5
TGCGCCAGCAGCCCGGGGGGTCCAGGCTATAAAGAGACCCAGTACTTC
CASSPGGPGYKETQYF
>TRBV5-1|-|-|TRBJ1-1
TGCGCCAGCAGCTTGTGGTCAGGAAGAGCTTTCTTT
CASSLWSGRAFF
>TRBV2|few|-|TRBJ1-2
TGTGCCAGCAGTGAAGAGCGGGGGACAAACTATGGCTACACCTTC
CASSEERGTNYGYTF
>TRBV6-2/TRBV6-3|few|-|TRBJ2-1
TGTGCCAGCAGTTACCCGTTGGTTGGTACAGGCTCCTACAATGAGCAGTTCTTC
CASSYPLVGTGSYNEQFF
>TRBV20-1|few|-|TRBJ1-1
TGCAGTGCTACTGGCCAACCTACTATGAACACTGAAGCTTTCTTT
CSATGQPTMNTEAFF
>TRBV5-1|many|-|TRBJ2-2
TGCGCCAGCAGCCTGGGTGTGGACACCGGGGAGCTGTTTTTT
CASSLGVDTGELFF
>TRBV18|few|-|TRBJ2-2
TGTGCCAGCTATCCCGGGGGAAGCACCGGGGAGCTGTTTTTT
CASYPGGSTGELFF
>TRBV2|-|-|TRBJ2-1
TGTGCCAGCAGTTACAGGGTCACTGAGCAGTTCTTC
CASSYRVTEQFF
>TRBV7-2|-|TRBD2|TRBJ2-5
TGTGCCAGCAGACCTAGCGGGGGGCGGGAGACCCAGTACTTC
CASRPSGGRETQYF
>TRBV5-1|few|-|TRBJ2-5
TGCGCCAGCAGCTTGGTTAGCGGCCAAGAGACCCAGTACTTC
CASSLVSGQETQYF